Shown below are 3 T cell receptor beta chains from a single sample sequenced in a study of OX40 agonist ivuxolimab in advanced cancers. Some clones are missing from TCRdb's copy, which holds only in-frame ones; the method was immunoSEQ multiplex PCR. This sample has over 60,000 clones; 89% occur once, and the top ten carry 4%. Sequenced material: CD4+ or CD8+ T cells sorted from blood, taken in a trial of the OX40 agonist ivuxolimab. The receptors shown here come from an adult with an advanced solid tumor such as melanoma, head and neck, liver or kidney cancer.

This chain joins TRBV5-1 and TRBJ2-1, with TRBD2 matching over 11 bases. This CDR3 has 17 amino acids. CDR1 and CDR2 from the germline V gene are SGHRS and YFSETQ. V lost 1 base to trimming and J lost 4 bases; unmatched junction nucleotides: 7. The CDR3 bases are TGCGCCAGCAGCTTGCATAGTAGCGGGAGGGATTACAATGAGCAGTTCTTC. Amino acid sequence: CASSLHSSGRDYNEQFF.

The CDR3 sequence: CASTGTDRAFQYF. DNA for the CDR3: TGTGCCAGTACCGGGACCGACAGAGCATTTCAGTACTTC. The rearrangement uses TRBV19 and TRBJ2-4; D could derive from TRBD1 or TRBD2 (5 bases each). The V gene lost 7 bases and the J gene lost 11 bases, with 18 bases spanning the gap. From germline, CDR1 is LNHDA and CDR2 SQIVND (reference sequence). The CDR3 spans 13 residues.

The chain recombines TRBV7-3 with TRBJ2-7, with D uncertain. Germline values: CDR1 SGHTA, CDR2 FQGTGA. This CDR3 comprises 13 residues. The ends were cut back, 2 bases at V and 5 bases at J, with 10 bases in the middle. CDR3 in amino acids: CASSLVPGNEQYF. The CDR3 region has the DNA TGTGCCAGCAGCTTAGTCCCGGGTAACGAGCAGTACTTC.